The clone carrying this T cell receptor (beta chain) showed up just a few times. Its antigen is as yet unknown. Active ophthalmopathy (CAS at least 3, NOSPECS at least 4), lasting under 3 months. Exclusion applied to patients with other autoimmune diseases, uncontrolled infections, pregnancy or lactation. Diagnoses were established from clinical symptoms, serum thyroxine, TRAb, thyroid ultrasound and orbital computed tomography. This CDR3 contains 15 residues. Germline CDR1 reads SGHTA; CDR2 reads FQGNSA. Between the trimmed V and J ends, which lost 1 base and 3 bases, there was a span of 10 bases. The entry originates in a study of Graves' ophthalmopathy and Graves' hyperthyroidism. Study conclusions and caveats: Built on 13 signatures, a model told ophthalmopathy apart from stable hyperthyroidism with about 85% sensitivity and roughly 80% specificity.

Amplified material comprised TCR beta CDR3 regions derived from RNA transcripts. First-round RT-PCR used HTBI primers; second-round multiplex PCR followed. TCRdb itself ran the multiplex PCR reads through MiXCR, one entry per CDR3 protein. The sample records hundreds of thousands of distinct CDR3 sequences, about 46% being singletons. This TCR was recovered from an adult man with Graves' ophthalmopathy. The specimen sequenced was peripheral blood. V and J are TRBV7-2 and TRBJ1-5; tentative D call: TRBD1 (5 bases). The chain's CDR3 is CASSLVQGSNQPQHF. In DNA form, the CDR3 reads TGTGCCAGCAGCTTAGTCCAGGGCTCCAATCAGCCCCAGCATTTT. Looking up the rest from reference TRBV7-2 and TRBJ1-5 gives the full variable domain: GAGVSQSPSNKVTEKGKDVELRCDPISGHTALYWYRQSLGQGLEFLIYFQGNSAPDKSGLPSDRFSAERTGGSVSTLTIQRTQQEDSAVYLCASSLVQGSNQPQHFGDGTRLSIL.